This T cell receptor (beta chain) was identified during a study of shared clonotypes between healthy human individuals. Trimming shortened V by 0 bases and J by 2 bases, and 6 bases separated the two germline ends. Germline-derived CDR1 and CDR2 are SGHTA and FQGNSA. CDR3 length equals 14 residues. The data were produced by immunoSEQ multiplex PCR, yet TCRdb's version contains in-frame clones alone and is incomplete. This table has roughly 1,000,000 clones, roughly 74% appearing once. The specimen sequenced was memory CD4+ T cells from PBMCs. Subset specified: CD45RA-negative fraction. The TCR originated in a man aged 18 to 30 in good health. Some clones in this sample may be carry-over from other donors' samples. The J gene is TRBJ2-3, the V gene TRBV7-2; a possible D gene is TRBD2 (6 bases). Here the CDR3 DNA reads TGTGCCAGCAGCTTAGCGGACTACACAGATACGCAGTATTTT. Translated, it gives CASSLADYTDTQYF.